This TCR beta chain was recorded in a study of T cells after yellow fever vaccination. The study, taken as a whole, reports: The booster saw the reappearance of most primary-vaccination clones (roughly 95% CD4, less than 90% CD8). There was a possibility that FACS-sorted repertoires contained abundant clonotypes contaminating from the bulk population.

Trimming stripped 4 bases from V and 4 bases from J, with 5 bases between. The CDR3 sequence is 12 residues long. Looked up from germline, CDR1 is SGHTA and CDR2 is FQGNSA. The sample holds a few counts of this clonotype. Its target is unknown. TCRdb reanalysed the 5' RACE reads using MiXCR and keeps one entry per CDR3 protein. The sample lists hundreds of thousands of distinct CDR3 sequences; 20% to 25% were seen once. The sequence was obtained from a young man who received the YFV17D yellow fever vaccine. The chain is built from TRBV7-2 and TRBJ2-1; no firm D call. Material: PBMCs, obtained 21 days after the first yellow fever vaccination. The CDR3 nucleotides read TGTGCCAGCAGCTCCCAGTACAATGAGCAGTTCTTC. Its protein product is CASSSQYNEQFF.